The source of this T cell receptor (beta chain) is a study of blood T cells in healthy people across ages (dated by TCRdb to about 2015). In the study overall: Template switching captured roughly one uniquely barcoded TCR beta cDNA molecule per two T cells in model experiments. Using deep sequencing normalized with unique cDNA molecular identifiers, the study measured how TCR beta repertoire diversity changes with age. Four age groups were formed from the donors: young (average approximately 15 years), middle-aged (just under 40), aged (about 62) and long-lived (more than 75). To avoid experimental bias, donors of different ages were spread randomly across the sequencing lanes. Two additional independent replicas of 1 million unique cDNA reads from the same blood draw were analyzed for two donors (one aged 18 to 29 and one aged 80 or older).

Only a few counts were recorded for this clonotype. It has no known antigen specificity. There are no base qualities to consult, and no much larger clone falls within one base. The 35 to 40 donors, aged roughly 6 to 90 years, were systemically healthy Caucasian individuals from Russia. Around 10 milliliters of peripheral blood were drawn from each donor into EDTA-treated Vacutainer tubes. Ficoll-Paque density-gradient centrifugation was used to isolate PBMCs, with at least 7 million per sample. Trizol reagent was used to extract total RNA from PBMCs, with at least 5 micrograms per sample. For every donor, flow cytometry on a PBMC aliquot measured the percentage of naive CD45RAhigh/CD27high T cells. Overall study outcomes, separate from this receptor: Bulk unsorted PBMC profiling prevented conclusive comparison of naive and antigen-experienced compartments. Compared with the aged group, more naive CD4+ T cells, fewer expanded clones and increased TCR diversity were shown by the long-lived group, suggesting age selection. There was a strong correlation between observed TCR beta diversity and the percentage of naive T cells measured by flow cytometry. Estimates of total diversity from one million sequenced T cells were regarded as lower bounds and underestimates. As age increased, observed TCR beta diversity per million T cells dropped in a roughly linear way, and a significant reduction was already evident by age roughly 36. The CMV infection status of donors was not known, potentially confounding age-related changes in expanded clonotypes.

Libraries were built with 5' RACE. Sequencing was performed on an Illumina HiSeq 2500. A second PCR of about 7 to 12 cycles was performed with a sample-barcoded 5' primer and a J-beta primer mix. Each TCR beta cDNA molecule received a unique molecular identifier from a template-switch 5' adaptor carrying 12 random nucleotides. Each sample yielded at least 2.5 million CDR3-containing paired-end reads. The Mint cDNA synthesis kit, primed by a TRBC-specific oligonucleotide, was used to synthesize first-strand cDNA from all RNA. Following uracil-DNA glycosylase treatment, all cDNA underwent a first 18-cycle PCR with the universal primers M1SS and BC2_uni_R. The original pipeline was this. Normalization of each sample was performed by random selection of 1 million high-quality reads, each carrying a distinct molecular identifier. Reads sharing molecular identifiers were discarded rather than binned into consensus sequences. CDR3 identification, clonotype clustering and error correction used MiTCR with a Q25 quality threshold and the strictest error-elimination algorithm. A nonparametric unseen species model with Euler transformation was used to estimate lower-bound total TCR beta diversity. TCRdb cleaned the public reads at Q25 with fastp, built clones with MiXCR and kept in-frame beta chains. CDR3 protein sequences are deduplicated, and each keeps its most common genes and DNA. The authors' filters were not applied to this entry. This sample has fewer than 2,000,000 distinct CDR3 sequences in its table, and approximately 32% of those were observed once. The top ten clonotypes cover roughly 12% of the sample.

The CDR3 runs 15 residues from the cysteine to the phenylalanine. The CDR3 DNA has 45 bases and is translated from base 1. According to the germline V gene, CDR1 reads SQVTM and CDR2 reads ANQGSEA. V and J lose 6 bases and 5 bases, and a span of 21 bases separates them. Material for sequencing was blood. The sequence was collected from a woman in her twenties or thirties in good health. Recombination connected TRBV29-1 to TRBJ2-3; TRBD2 is possibly the D segment (6 matching bases). The CDR3 amino acid sequence is: CSVVTGTLNGDTQYF. At the DNA level, the sequence is TGCAGCGTCGTCACCGGGACTTTAAATGGAGATACGCAGTATTTT.